Detailed here is one T cell receptor beta chain. Libraries were prepared by immunoSEQ multiplex PCR; TCRdb keeps only in-frame clonotypes and omits some of them. The table lists approximately 330,000 clones, 90% of them singletons. Seattle cases were enrolled at active infection and followed longitudinally. This record comes from a study of blood T cell repertoires in COVID-19. Whole-study context: From T cells, B-cell-depleted T cells, or PBMCs came the material, which was cDNA or gDNA.

This clonotype was sampled from a woman aged 40 to 50 with COVID-19, enrolled during active disease. Sequenced material: peripheral blood.

The CDR3 DNA sequence: TGTGCCTGGAGCTTGACAGTGGGCACTGAAGCTTTCTTT. Protein product: CAWSLTVGTEAFF. The chain recombines TRBV30 with TRBJ1-1; D is perhaps TRBD1 (5 bases). The length of the CDR3 is 13 residues. The V end was cut by 3 bases, the J end by 4 bases, with 12 bases between. The germline CDR1 and CDR2 sequences are GTSNPN and SVGIG (reference sequence). The whole variable domain, remainder taken from reference TRBV30 and TRBJ1-1, is SQTIHQWPATLVQPVGSPLSLECTVEGTSNPNLYWYRQAAGRGLQLLFYSVGIGQISSEVPQNLSASRPQDRQFILSSKKLLLSDSGFYLCAWSLTVGTEAFFGQGTRLTVV.